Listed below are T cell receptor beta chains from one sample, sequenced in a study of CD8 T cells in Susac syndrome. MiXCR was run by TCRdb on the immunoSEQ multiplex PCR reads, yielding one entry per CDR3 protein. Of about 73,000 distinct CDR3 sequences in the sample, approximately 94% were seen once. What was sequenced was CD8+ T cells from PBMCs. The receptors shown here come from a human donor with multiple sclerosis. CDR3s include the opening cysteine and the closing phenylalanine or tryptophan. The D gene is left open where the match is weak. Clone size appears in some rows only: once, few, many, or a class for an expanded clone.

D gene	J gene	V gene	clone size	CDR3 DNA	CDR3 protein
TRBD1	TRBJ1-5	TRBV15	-	TGTGCCACCAGCCCTTCCCGACAGGGATCAAGTCAGCCCCAGCATTTT	CATSPSRQGSSQPQHF
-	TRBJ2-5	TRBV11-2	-	TGTGCCAGCAGAGCCGGGACTCCTCAAGAGACCCAGTACTTC	CASRAGTPQETQYF
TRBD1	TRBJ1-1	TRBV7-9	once	TGTGCCAGCAGCTCGGAACAGGGGGCAAGCACTGAAGCTTTCTTT	CASSSEQGASTEAFF
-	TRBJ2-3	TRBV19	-	TGTGCCAGTAGTATAGGGGGTTTGGATACGCAGTATTTT	CASSIGGLDTQYF
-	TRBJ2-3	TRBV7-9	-	TGTGCCAGCAGCTATGGCTCTAGCACAGATACGCAGTATTTT	CASSYGSSTDTQYF
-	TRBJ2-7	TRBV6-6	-	TGTGCCAGCAGTGCCCTAGGGGGGGCCGACGAGCAGTACTTC	CASSALGGADEQYF
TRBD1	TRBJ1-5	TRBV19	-	TGTGCCAGTAGTATAGCGACAGGGGGTGATCAGCCCCAGCATTTT	CASSIATGGDQPQHF
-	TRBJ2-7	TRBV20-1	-	TGCAGTGCCCCGGGCCAGGGGGACTTCTACGAGCAGTACTTC	CSAPGQGDFYEQYF
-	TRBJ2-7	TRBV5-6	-	TGTGCCAGCGCCCAACCCGGGTTGAGCTCCTACGAGCAGTACTTC	CASAQPGLSSYEQYF
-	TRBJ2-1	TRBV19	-	TGTGCCAGTAGTGGCCCTATTAACAATGAGCAGTTCTTC	CASSGPINNEQFF
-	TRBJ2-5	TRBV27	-	TGTGCCAGCAGCGACGGACAAATCCAAGAGACCCAGTACTTC	CASSDGQIQETQYF
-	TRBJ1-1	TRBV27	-	TGTGCCAGCACCGCCTTGGGAACTGAAGCTTTCTTT	CASTALGTEAFF
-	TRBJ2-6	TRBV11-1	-	TGTGCCAGCAGCTTGGGACCAGGAGATCACTCTGGGGCCAACGTCCTGACTTTC	CASSLGPGDHSGANVLTF
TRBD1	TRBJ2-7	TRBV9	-	TGTGCCAGCAGCCCCATCGGGACAGGGAACTACGAGCAGTACTTC	CASSPIGTGNYEQYF
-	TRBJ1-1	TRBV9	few	TGTGCCAGCAGCGTCGGGGATACTGAAGCTTTCTTT	CASSVGDTEAFF
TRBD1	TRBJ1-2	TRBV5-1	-	TGCGCCAGCAGCTTGGTGCCAGGGGGCGAAGACTATGGCTACACCTTC	CASSLVPGGEDYGYTF
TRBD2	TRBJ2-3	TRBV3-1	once	TGTGCCAGCAGCCAAGAGCCCCTAGCGGCCCCATCGACGGATACGCAGTATTTT	CASSQEPLAAPSTDTQYF
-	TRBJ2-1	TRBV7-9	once	TGTGCCATCTCGAATGAGCAGTTCTTC	CAISNEQFF
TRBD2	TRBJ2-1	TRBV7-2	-	TGTGCCAGCAGGGGAGGACTAGCGGGAGTTAATTACGAGCAGTTCTTC	CASRGGLAGVNYEQFF
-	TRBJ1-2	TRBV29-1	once	TGCAGCGGATCAGGGGTTTATGGCTACACCTTC	CSGSGVYGYTF
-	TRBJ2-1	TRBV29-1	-	TGCAGCGTTGTCCAGGGCAATGAGCAGTTCTTC	CSVVQGNEQFF
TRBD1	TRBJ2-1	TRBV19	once	TGTGCCAGTAGTACGGACAGGGGAAATGAGCAGTTCTTC	CASSTDRGNEQFF
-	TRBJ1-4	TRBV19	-	TGTGCCAGTAGTACGGACATCCCCCCTTTGGCTAATGAAAAACTGTTTTTT	CASSTDIPPLANEKLFF
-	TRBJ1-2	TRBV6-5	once	TGTGCCAGCAGTTACTCGACGGGGGCCTATGGCTACACCTTC	CASSYSTGAYGYTF
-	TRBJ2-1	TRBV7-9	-	TGTGCCAGCAGCCCGCCTCGGGGGAGCTCCTACAATGAGCAGTTCTTC	CASSPPRGSSYNEQFF
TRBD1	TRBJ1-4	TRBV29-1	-	TGCAGCGTCCGGACAGGTCGGAATGAAAAACTGTTTTTT	CSVRTGRNEKLFF
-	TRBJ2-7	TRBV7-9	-	TGTGCCAGCAGCCCCCGACAGAGCTACGAGCAGTACTTC	CASSPRQSYEQYF
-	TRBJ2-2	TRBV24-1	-	TGTGCCACCAGTGTAGGAACCGGGGAGCTGTTTTTT	CATSVGTGELFF
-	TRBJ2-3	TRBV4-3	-	TGCGCCAGCAGCCTAGAAGCGTCTAGCACAGATACGCAGTATTTT	CASSLEASSTDTQYF
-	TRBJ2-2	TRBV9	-	TGTGCCAGCAGCGAGAGACAGGGAGGAACCGGGGAGCTGTTTTTT	CASSERQGGTGELFF
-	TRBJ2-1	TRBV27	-	TGTGCCAGCAGTTTGGTGTTGTACAATGAGCAGTTCTTC	CASSLVLYNEQFF
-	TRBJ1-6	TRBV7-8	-	TGTGCCAGCAGCTTCCAACGTACCTATAATTCACCCCTCCACTTT	CASSFQRTYNSPLHF
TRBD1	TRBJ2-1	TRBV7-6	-	TGTGCCAGCAGCCCCGGACAGGGGCCCTACAATGAGCAGTTCTTC	CASSPGQGPYNEQFF
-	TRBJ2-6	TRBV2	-	TGTGCCAGCAGACAGTTCGTCTCTGGGGCCAACGTCCTGACTTTC	CASRQFVSGANVLTF
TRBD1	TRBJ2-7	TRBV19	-	TGTGCCAGTAGTTTCACCGGGACAGGAGACTACGAGCAGTACTTC	CASSFTGTGDYEQYF
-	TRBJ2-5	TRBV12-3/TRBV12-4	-	TGTGCCAGCAGTTTAGCGGGGGGAGGTGAGACCCAGTACTTC	CASSLAGGGETQYF
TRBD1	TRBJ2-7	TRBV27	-	TGTGCCAGCAGAGCGGTTGGACAGGGGGGCTACGAGCAGTACTTC	CASRAVGQGGYEQYF
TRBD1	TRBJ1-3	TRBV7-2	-	TGTGCCAGCAGCTTAGGAGTAAGACAGGGGAATGGAAACACCATATATTTT	CASSLGVRQGNGNTIYF
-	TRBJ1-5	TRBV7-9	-	TGTGCCAGCAGCTTAGCGGGCGGCCCCTATAGCAATCAGCCCCAGCATTTT	CASSLAGGPYSNQPQHF